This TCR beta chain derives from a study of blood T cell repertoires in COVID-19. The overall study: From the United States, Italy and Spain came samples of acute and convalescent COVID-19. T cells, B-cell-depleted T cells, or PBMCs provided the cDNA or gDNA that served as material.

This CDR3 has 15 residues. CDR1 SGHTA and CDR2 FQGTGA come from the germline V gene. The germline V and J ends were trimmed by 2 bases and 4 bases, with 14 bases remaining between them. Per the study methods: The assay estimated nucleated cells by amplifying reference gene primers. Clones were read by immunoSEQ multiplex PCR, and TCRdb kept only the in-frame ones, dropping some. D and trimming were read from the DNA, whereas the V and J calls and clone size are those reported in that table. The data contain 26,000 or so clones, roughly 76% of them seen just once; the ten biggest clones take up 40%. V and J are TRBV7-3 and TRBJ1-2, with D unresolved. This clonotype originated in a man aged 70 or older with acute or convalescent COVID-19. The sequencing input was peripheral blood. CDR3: CASSLQARIFYGYTF. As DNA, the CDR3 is TGTGCCAGCAGCTTACAGGCCAGAATCTTCTATGGCTACACCTTC.